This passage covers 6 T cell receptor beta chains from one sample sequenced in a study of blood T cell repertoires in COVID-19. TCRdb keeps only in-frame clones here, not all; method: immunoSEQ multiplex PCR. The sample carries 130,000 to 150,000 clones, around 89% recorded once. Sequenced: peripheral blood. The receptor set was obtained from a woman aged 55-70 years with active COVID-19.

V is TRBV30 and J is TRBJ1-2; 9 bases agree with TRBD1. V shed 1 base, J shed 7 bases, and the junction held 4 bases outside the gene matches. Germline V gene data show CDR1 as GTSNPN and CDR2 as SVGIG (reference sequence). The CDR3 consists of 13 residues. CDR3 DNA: TGTGCCTGGAGTGGGGGACAGGGACTTGGCTACACCTTC. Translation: CAWSGGQGLGYTF.

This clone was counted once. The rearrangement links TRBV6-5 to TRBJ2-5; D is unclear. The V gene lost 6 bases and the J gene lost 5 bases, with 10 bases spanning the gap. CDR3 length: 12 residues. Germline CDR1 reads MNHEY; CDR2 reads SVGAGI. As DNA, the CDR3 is TGTGCCAGCAGCGACTCTTCGGAGACCCAGTACTTC. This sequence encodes CASSDSSETQYF.

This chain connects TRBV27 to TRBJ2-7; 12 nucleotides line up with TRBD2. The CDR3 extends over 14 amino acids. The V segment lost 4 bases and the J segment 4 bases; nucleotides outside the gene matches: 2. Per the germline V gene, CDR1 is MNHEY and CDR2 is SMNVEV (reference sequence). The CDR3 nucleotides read TGTGCCAGCAGTTGGACTAGCGGGACATACGAGCAGTACTTC. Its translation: CASSWTSGTYEQYF.

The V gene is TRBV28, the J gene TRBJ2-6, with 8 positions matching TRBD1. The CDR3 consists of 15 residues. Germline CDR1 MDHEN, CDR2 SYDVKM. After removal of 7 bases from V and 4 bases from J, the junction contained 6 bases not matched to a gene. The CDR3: CASTDRGSGANVLTF. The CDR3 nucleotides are TGTGCCAGCACCGACAGGGGCTCGGGGGCCAACGTCCTGACTTTC.

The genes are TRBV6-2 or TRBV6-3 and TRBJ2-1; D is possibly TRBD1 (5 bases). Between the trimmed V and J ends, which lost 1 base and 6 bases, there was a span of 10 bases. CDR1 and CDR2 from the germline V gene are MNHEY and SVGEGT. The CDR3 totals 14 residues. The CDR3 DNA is TGTGCCAGCAGTTACTTTCAGGGCGGCAATGAGCAGTTCTTC. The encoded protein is CASSYFQGGNEQFF.

CDR3 DNA: TGTGCCAGCAGCAACTATGATGAGCAGTTCTTC. Translation gives CASSNYDEQFF. The genes are TRBV7-9 and TRBJ2-1; D is uncertain. V shed 5 bases and J shed 8 bases, with 7 bases lying between them. The CDR3 spans 11 residues. Germline CDR1 and CDR2: SEHNR and FQNEAQ (reference sequence).